This T cell receptor (beta chain) was observed in a study of T cells in narcolepsy. CDR1 is SGHTA and CDR2 is FQGNSA in the germline V gene. The CDR3 totals 14 residues. The ends were cut back, 3 bases at V and 1 base at J, with 8 bases in the middle. TCRdb's copy holds only in-frame clones and misses some; the assay was immunoSEQ multiplex PCR. Seen here are about 27,000 clones, roughly 81% observed once, and the top ten hold approximately 1.2%. This chain connects TRBV7-2 to TRBJ2-3, with D possibly matching TRBD1 (5 bases). The sequence derives from a human donor with narcolepsy. Sequenced: CD45RA- memory CD4+ T cells from PBMCs. The CDR3 here is CASSLQGGTDTQYF. In DNA, the CDR3 is TGTGCCAGCAGCTTGCAGGGCGGCACAGATACGCAGTATTTT.